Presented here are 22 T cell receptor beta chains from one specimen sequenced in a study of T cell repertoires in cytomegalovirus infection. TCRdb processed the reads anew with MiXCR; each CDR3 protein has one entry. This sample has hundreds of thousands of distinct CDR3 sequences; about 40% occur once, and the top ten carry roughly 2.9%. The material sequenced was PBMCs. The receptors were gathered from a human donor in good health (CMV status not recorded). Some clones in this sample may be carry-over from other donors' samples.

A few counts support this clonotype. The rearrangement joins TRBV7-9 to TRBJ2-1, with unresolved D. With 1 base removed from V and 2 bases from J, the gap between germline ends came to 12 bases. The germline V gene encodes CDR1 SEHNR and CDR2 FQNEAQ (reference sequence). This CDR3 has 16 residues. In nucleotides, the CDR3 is TGTGCCAGCAGCTTAGGTGGGTCAGGTGCCTACAATGAGCAGTTCTTC. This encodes CASSLGGSGAYNEQFF.

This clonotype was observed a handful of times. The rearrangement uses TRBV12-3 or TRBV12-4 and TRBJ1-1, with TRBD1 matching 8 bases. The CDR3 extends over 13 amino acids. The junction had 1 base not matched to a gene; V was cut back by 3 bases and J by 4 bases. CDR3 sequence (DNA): TGTGCCAGCAGTTTTCAGGGGGCCACTGAAGCTTTCTTT. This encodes CASSFQGATEAFF.

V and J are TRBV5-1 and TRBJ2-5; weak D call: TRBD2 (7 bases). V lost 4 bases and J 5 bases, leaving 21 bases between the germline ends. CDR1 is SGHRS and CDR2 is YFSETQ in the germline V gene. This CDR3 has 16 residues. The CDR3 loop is CASSPVGGARRETQYF. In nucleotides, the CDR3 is TGCGCCAGCAGCCCGGTAGGGGGGGCGCGGCGGGAGACCCAGTACTTC. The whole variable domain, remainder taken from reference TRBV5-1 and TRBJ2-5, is KAGVTQTPRYLIKTRGQQVTLSCSPISGHRSVSWYQQTPGQGLQFLFEYFSETQRNKGNFPGRFSGRQFSNSRSEMNVSTLELGDSALYLCASSPVGGARRETQYFGPGTRLLVL.

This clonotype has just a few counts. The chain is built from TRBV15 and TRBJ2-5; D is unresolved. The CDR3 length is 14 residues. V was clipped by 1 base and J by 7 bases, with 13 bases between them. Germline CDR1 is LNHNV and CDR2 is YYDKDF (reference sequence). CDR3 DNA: TGTGCCACCAGCAGAGGCCGACCTGTGGGGACCCAGTACTTC. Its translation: CATSRGRPVGTQYF.

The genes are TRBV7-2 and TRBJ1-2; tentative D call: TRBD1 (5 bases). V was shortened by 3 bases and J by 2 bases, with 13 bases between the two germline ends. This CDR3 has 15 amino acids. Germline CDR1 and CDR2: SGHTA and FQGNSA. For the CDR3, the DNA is TGTGCCAGCAGCTTGTGGGGGTGGGGGAACTATGGCTACACCTTC. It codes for CASSLWGWGNYGYTF.

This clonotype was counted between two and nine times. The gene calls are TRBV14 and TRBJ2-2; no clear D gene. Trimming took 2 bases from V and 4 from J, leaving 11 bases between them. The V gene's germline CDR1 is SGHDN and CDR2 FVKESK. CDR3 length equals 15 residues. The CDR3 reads CASSQLQRVTGELFF. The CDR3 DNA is TGTGCCAGCAGCCAACTCCAACGGGTCACCGGGGAGCTGTTTTTT.

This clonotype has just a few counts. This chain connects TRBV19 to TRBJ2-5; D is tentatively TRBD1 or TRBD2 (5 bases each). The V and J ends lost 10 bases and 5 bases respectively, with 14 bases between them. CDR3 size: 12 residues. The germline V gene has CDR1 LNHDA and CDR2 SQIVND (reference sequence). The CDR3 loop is CATSIWGETQYF. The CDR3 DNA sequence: TGTGCCACCTCCATATGGGGGGAGACCCAGTACTTC.

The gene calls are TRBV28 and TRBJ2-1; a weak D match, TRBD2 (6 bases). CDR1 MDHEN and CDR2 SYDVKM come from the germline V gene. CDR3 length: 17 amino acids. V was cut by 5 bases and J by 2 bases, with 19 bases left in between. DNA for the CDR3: TGTGCCAGCAGTCTCCGTTGGGGGACTGGGCCCTACAATGAGCAGTTCTTC. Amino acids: CASSLRWGTGPYNEQFF.

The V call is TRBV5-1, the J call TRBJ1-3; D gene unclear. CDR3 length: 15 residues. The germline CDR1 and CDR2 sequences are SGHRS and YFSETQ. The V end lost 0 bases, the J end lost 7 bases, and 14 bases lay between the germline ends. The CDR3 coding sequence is TGCGCCAGCAGCTTGGAAGGACCATCAGCGAACACCATATATTTT. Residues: CASSLEGPSANTIYF. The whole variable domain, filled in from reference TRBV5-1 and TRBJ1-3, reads KAGVTQTPRYLIKTRGQQVTLSCSPISGHRSVSWYQQTPGQGLQFLFEYFSETQRNKGNFPGRFSGRQFSNSRSEMNVSTLELGDSALYLCASSLEGPSANTIYFGEGSWLTVV.

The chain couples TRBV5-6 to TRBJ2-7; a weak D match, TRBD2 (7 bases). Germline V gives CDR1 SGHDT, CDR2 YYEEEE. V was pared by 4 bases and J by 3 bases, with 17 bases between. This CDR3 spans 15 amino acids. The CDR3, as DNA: TGTGCCAGCAGCCTCTGGCGCGGGGGCAACTACGAGCAGTACTTC. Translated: CASSLWRGGNYEQYF. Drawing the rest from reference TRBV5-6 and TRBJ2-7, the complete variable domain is DAGVTQSPTHLIKTRGQQVTLRCSPKSGHDTVSWYQQALGQGPQFIFQYYEEEERQRGNFPDRFSGHQFPNYSSELNVNALLLGDSALYLCASSLWRGGNYEQYFGPGTRLTVT.

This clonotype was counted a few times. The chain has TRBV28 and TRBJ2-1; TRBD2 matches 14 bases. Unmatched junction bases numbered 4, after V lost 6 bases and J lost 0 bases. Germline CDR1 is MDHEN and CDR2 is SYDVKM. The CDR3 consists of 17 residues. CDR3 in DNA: TGTGCCAGCAGATCGACTAGCGGGAGGGTCTCCTACAATGAGCAGTTCTTC. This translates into CASRSTSGRVSYNEQFF.

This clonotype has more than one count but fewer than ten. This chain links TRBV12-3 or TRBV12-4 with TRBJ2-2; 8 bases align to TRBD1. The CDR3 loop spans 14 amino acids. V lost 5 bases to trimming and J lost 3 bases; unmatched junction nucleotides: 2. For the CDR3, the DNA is TGTGCCAGCAGTGAGACAGGGGACACCGGGGAGCTGTTTTTT. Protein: CASSETGDTGELFF.

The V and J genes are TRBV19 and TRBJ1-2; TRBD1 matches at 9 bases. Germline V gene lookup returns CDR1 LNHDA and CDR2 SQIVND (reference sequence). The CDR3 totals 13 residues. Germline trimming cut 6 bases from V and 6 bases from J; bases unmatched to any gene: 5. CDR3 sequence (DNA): TGTGCCAGTAGCGGACAGGGGTACCATGGCTACACCTTC. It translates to CASSGQGYHGYTF. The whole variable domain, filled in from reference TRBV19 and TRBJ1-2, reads DGGITQSPKYLFRKEGQNVTLSCEQNLNHDAMYWYRQDPGQGLRLIYYSQIVNDFQKGDIAEGYSVSREKKESFPLTVTSAQKNPTAFYLCASSGQGYHGYTFGSGTRLTVV.

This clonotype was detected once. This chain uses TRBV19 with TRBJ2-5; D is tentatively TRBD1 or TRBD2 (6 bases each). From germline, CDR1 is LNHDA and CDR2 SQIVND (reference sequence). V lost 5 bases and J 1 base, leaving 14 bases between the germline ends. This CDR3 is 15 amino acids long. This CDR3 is CASSPGAGAQETQYF. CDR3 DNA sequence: TGTGCCAGTAGTCCGGGGGCAGGCGCCCAAGAGACCCAGTACTTC.

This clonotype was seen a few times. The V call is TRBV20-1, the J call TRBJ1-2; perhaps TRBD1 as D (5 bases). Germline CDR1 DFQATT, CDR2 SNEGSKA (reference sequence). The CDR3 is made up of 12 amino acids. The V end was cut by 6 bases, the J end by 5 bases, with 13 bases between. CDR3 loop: CSAQAEGYGYTF. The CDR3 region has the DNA TGCAGTGCCCAGGCGGAGGGGTATGGCTACACCTTC.

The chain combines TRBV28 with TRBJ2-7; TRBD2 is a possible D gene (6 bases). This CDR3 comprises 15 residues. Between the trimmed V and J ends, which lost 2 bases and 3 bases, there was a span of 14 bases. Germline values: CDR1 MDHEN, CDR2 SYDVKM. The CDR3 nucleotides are TGTGCCAGCAGTTTACGCGGCGGGGAACTCTACGAGCAGTACTTC. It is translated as CASSLRGGELYEQYF. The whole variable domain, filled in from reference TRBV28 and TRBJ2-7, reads DVKVTQSSRYLVKRTGEKVFLECVQDMDHENMFWYRQDPGLGLRLIYFSYDVKMKEKGDIPEGYSVSREKKERFSLILESASTNQTSMYLCASSLRGGELYEQYFGPGTRLTVT.

The CDR3 region is CASSRTPGTAGNEQFF. CDR3 sequence (DNA): TGCGCCAGCAGCCGAACCCCCGGGACAGCGGGCAATGAGCAGTTCTTC. V and J are TRBV4-1 and TRBJ2-1, with D perhaps TRBD1 (7 bases). CDR1 and CDR2 (germline): MGHRA, YSYEKL. V lost 4 bases and J lost 6, with 19 bases in between. The CDR3 is made up of 16 amino acids.

In nucleotides, the CDR3 is TGTGCCAGCAGCTCTTGGGGAGCGGGGGGGAGCCTAGCCAAAAACATTCAGTACTTC. As protein: CASSSWGAGGSLAKNIQYF. The V gene is TRBV11-2, the J gene TRBJ2-4; 10 bases are a match to TRBD2. After removal of 4 bases from V and 0 bases from J, the junction contained 12 bases not matched to a gene. CDR3 length equals 19 residues. Germline lookup yields CDR1 SGHAT and CDR2 FQNNGV.

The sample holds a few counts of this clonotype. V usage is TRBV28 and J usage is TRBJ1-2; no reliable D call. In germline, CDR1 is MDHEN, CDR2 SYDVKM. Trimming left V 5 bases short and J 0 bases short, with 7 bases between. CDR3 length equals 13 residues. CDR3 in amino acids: CASSASTNYGYTF. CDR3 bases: TGTGCCAGCAGTGCATCTACTAACTATGGCTACACCTTC.

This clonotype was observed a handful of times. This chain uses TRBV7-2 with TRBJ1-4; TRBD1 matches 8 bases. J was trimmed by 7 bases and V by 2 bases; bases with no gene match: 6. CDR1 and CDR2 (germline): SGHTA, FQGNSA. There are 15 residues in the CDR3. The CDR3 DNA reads TGTGCCAGCAGCTTAACGGACAGGGTTGTTGAAAAACTGTTTTTT. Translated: CASSLTDRVVEKLFF.

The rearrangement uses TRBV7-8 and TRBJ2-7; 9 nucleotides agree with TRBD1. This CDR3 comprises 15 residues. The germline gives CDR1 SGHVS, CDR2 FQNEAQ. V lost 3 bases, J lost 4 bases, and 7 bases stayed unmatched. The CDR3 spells CASSFTRDREYEQYF. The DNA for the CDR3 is TGTGCCAGCAGCTTCACTCGGGACAGGGAATACGAGCAGTACTTC.

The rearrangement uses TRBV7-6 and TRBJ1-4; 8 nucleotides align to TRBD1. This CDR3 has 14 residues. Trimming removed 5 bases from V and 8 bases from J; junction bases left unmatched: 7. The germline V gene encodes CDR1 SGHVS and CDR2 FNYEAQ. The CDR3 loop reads CASSVNRGGEKLFF. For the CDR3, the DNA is TGTGCCAGCAGCGTTAACAGGGGGGGGGAAAAACTGTTTTTT.